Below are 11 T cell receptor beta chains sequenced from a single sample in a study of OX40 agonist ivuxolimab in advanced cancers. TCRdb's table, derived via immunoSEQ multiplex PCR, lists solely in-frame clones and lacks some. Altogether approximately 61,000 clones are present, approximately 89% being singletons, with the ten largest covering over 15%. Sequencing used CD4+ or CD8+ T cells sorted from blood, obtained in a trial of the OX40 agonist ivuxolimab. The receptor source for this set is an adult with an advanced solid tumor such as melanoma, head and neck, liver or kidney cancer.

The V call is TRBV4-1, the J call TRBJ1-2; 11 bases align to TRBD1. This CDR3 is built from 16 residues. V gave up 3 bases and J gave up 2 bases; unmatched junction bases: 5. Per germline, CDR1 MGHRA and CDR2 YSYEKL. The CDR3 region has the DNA TGCGCCAGCAGCCACGGGACAGGGGGTTTGAACTATGGCTACACCTTC. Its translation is CASSHGTGGLNYGYTF.

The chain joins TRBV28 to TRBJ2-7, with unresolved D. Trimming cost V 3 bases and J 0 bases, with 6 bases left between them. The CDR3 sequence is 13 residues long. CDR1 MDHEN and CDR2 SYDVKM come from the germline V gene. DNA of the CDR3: TGTGCCAGCAGTTTTATTCTCTCCTACGAGCAGTACTTC. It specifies CASSFILSYEQYF.

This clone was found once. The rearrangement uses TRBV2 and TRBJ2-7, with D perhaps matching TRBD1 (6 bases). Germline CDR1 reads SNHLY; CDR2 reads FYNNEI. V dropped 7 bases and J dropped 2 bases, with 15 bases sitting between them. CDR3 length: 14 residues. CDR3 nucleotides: TGTGCCAGCACCGAAGCTCGGACAGCCTACGAGCAGTACTTC. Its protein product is CASTEARTAYEQYF.

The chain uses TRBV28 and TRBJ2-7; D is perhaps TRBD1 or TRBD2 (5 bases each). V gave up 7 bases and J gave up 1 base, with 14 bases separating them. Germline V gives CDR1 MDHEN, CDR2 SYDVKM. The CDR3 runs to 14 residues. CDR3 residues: CASTQPGASYEQYF. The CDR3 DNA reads TGTGCCAGCACACAGCCCGGGGCTTCCTACGAGCAGTACTTC. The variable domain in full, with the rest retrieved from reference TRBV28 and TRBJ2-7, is DVKVTQSSRYLVKRTGEKVFLECVQDMDHENMFWYRQDPGLGLRLIYFSYDVKMKEKGDIPEGYSVSREKKERFSLILESASTNQTSMYLCASTQPGASYEQYFGPGTRLTVT.

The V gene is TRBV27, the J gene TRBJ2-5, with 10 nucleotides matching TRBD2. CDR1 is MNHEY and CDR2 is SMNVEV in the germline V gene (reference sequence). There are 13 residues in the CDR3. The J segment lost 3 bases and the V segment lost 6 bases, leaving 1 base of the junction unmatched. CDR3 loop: CASRGTSEETQYF. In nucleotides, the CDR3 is TGTGCCAGCAGAGGGACTAGCGAAGAGACCCAGTACTTC.

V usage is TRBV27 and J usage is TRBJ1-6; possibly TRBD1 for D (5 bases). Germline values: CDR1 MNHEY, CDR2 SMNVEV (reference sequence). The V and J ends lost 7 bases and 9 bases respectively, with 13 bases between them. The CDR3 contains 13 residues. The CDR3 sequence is CASKGTTLSPLHF. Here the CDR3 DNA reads TGTGCCAGCAAGGGGACGACCCTTTCACCCCTCCACTTT.

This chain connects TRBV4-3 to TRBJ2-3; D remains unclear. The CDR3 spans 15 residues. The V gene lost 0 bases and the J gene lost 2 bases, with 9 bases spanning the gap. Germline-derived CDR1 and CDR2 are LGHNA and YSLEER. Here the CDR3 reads CASSQDLDLTDTQYF. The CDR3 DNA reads TGCGCCAGCAGCCAAGATTTGGACCTCACAGATACGCAGTATTTT.

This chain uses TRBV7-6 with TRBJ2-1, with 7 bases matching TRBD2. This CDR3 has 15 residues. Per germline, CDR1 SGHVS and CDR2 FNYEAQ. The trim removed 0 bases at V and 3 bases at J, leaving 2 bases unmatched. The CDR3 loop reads CASSLAGGDYNEQFF. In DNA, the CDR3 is TGTGCCAGCAGCTTAGCGGGAGGGGACTACAATGAGCAGTTCTTC.

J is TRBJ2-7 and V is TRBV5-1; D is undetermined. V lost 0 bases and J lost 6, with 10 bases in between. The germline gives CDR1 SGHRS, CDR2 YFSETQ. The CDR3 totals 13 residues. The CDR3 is CASSLEPGPEQYF. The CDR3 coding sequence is TGCGCCAGCAGCTTGGAACCGGGCCCCGAGCAGTACTTC.

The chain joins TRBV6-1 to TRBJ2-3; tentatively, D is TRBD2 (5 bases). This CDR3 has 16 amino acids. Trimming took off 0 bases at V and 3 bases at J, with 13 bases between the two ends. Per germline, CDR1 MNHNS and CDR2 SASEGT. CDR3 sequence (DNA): TGTGCCAGCAGTGAAGCGCAGAGGGAGTGGACAGATACGCAGTATTTT. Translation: CASSEAQREWTDTQYF.

CDR3 amino acids: CASSGLAGVYEQYF. The CDR3 coding sequence is TGTGCCAGCAGCGGACTAGCGGGAGTCTACGAGCAGTACTTC. The chain links TRBV28 to TRBJ2-7; 13 positions agree with TRBD2. J was trimmed by 3 bases and V by 6 bases; bases with no gene match: 2. Germline assignment: CDR1 MDHEN and CDR2 SYDVKM. The CDR3 loop spans 14 amino acids.